Each of the 19 T cell receptor beta chains below was sequenced from the same sample in a study of cytomegalovirus exposure and HLA in healthy donors (dated by TCRdb to between 2016 and 2019). The library came from the immunoSEQ multiplex PCR assay. This immuneACCESS table, as held by TCRdb, lists in-frame sequences with V and J called but not all clones. Of the missing ones, under half trace to an unresolved V gene in checked studies; the others have no known cause. Recorded for this sample are some 120,000 clones; 88% of them occurred a single time. 1.4% to 1.5% of the sample belongs to the ten largest clones. Specimen: PBMCs. The receptors stem from a man aged 25 to 40 in good health and CMV-seronegative.

The sample holds one count of this clone. The CDR3 DNA reads as TGTGCCAGCAGCTTGGGGGGACAGGGACCCTCGCAAGAGACCCAGTACTTC. The encoded protein is CASSLGGQGPSQETQYF. V usage is TRBV5-4 and J usage is TRBJ2-5; 9 nucleotides line up with TRBD1. V was pared by 0 bases and J by 2 bases, with 8 bases of the junction left unmatched. Germline CDR1 is SGHNT and CDR2 is YYREEE (reference sequence). The CDR3 totals 17 residues.

The V gene is TRBV7-6, the J gene TRBJ1-5; D gene unclear. The CDR3 sequence is 13 residues long. CDR1 SGHVS and CDR2 FNYEAQ come from the germline V gene. Trimming pared 5 bases from V and 3 bases from J, leaving 8 bases between. CDR3 sequence (DNA): TGTGCCAGCAGCCTTCAGATCAATCAGCCCCAGCATTTT. Residues: CASSLQINQPQHF.

This chain joins TRBV4-3 and TRBJ2-7; maybe TRBD2 (5 bases). The V end was cut by 0 bases, the J end by 5 bases, with 14 bases between. The CDR3 loop spans 15 amino acids. Germline V gives CDR1 LGHNA, CDR2 YSLEER. CDR3: CASSQDRTGIDEQYF. The CDR3 DNA reads TGCGCCAGCAGCCAAGACAGGACGGGGATTGACGAGCAGTACTTC.

The genes are TRBV7-2 and TRBJ2-2; 7 bases fit TRBD2. Germline-derived CDR1 and CDR2 are SGHTA and FQGNSA. This CDR3 comprises 15 residues. The ends lost 5 bases at V and 5 bases at J; junction bases unmatched: 8. CDR3 amino acids: CASSPRDYGTGELFF. The CDR3 DNA reads TGTGCCAGCAGCCCCCGGGACTACGGGACCGGGGAGCTGTTTTTT.

The chain couples TRBV7-3 to TRBJ1-1; D perhaps matches TRBD1 (6 bases). Germline-derived CDR1 and CDR2 are SGHTA and FQGTGA. The CDR3 covers 13 residues. V lost 3 bases and J 1 base, leaving 6 bases between the germline ends. Written as DNA, the CDR3 is TGTGCCAGCAGCTTGGGACAGAACACTGAAGCTTTCTTT. It specifies CASSLGQNTEAFF.

The chain is built from TRBV2 and TRBJ1-3; the D is unclear. V lost 3 bases to trimming and J lost 0 bases, with 9 bases between them. This CDR3 region has 15 residues. Germline V gives CDR1 SNHLY, CDR2 FYNNEI. The DNA for the CDR3 is TGTGCCAGCAGTGACTTCAGATTCTCTGGAAACACCATATATTTT. It specifies CASSDFRFSGNTIYF.

V usage is TRBV6-5 and J usage is TRBJ2-7; 10 bases match TRBD2. Germline V lookup: CDR1 MNHEY, CDR2 SVGAGI. V gave up 6 bases and J gave up 3 bases; unmatched junction bases: 8. This CDR3 spans 15 amino acids. The DNA of the CDR3 is TGTGCCAGCAGCTCCCCGGGACTAGCGTTCTACGAGCAGTACTTC. Translation: CASSSPGLAFYEQYF.

The chain's CDR3 is CASSDWRAGRETQYF. Here the CDR3 DNA reads TGTGCCAGCAGTGATTGGAGAGCGGGGCGAGAGACCCAGTACTTC. The chain links TRBV25-1 to TRBJ2-5, with 7 bases matching TRBD2. V dropped 3 bases and J dropped 4; count of bases not matched to a gene: 8. CDR1 and CDR2 (germline): MGHDK, SYGVNS. This CDR3 is built from 15 residues.

The CDR3 DNA reads TGTGCCAGTAGTACGGAGTCGGGACAGCCCTATCTCACCATATATTTT. Translated: CASSTESGQPYLTIYF. This rearrangement joins TRBV19 to TRBJ1-3; 7 positions agree with TRBD1. Germline CDR1 and CDR2: LNHDA and SQIVND (reference sequence). Trimming took 4 bases from V and 9 from J; bases not matched to a gene: 15. The CDR3 is made up of 16 amino acids.

The genes are TRBV6-5 and TRBJ1-5, with TRBD1 matching over 7 bases. The CDR3 contains 13 residues. V gave up 5 bases and J gave up 6 bases; unmatched junction bases: 4. The germline V gene has CDR1 MNHEY and CDR2 SVGAGI. The CDR3 sequence: CASSRQGGQPQHF. CDR3 bases: TGTGCCAGCAGTCGACAGGGAGGTCAGCCCCAGCATTTT.

The chain links TRBV7-2 to TRBJ2-1; 16 bases are a match to TRBD2. This CDR3 region has 16 residues. CDR1 and CDR2 from the germline V gene are SGHTA and FQGNSA. V lost 5 bases and J lost 12; bases outside the gene matches: 10. The CDR3 region has the DNA TGTGCCAGCAGCCAAAAGGGACTAGCGGGAGGGGCTGGGCAGTTCTTC. This translates into CASSQKGLAGGAGQFF.

This clone has a single count. The chain has TRBV10-1 and TRBJ2-7; possible D gene TRBD1, 6 bases. V lost 6 bases, J lost 2 bases, and 17 bases lay in between. CDR3 size: 15 residues. Germline V gives CDR1 WNHNN, CDR2 SYGVQD (reference sequence). CDR3 nucleotide sequence: TGCGCCAGCAGAAACCCCACGGGACATACCTACGAGCAGTACTTC. It translates to CASRNPTGHTYEQYF.

The V and J genes are TRBV6-5 and TRBJ1-1, with a tentative D call TRBD1 (5 bases). The CDR3 loop spans 13 amino acids. Trimming pared 3 bases from V and 5 bases from J, leaving 10 bases between. From germline, CDR1 is MNHEY and CDR2 SVGAGI. In DNA, the CDR3 is TGTGCCAGCAGTTATCGGGGGGGGACTGAAGCTTTCTTT. Its protein product is CASSYRGGTEAFF.

This chain joins TRBV4-1 and TRBJ2-1; D possibly corresponds to TRBD2 (5 bases). Germline CDR1 and CDR2: MGHRA and YSYEKL. With 1 base removed from V and 8 bases from J, the gap between germline ends came to 12 bases. The CDR3 loop spans 14 amino acids. The CDR3 coding sequence is TGCGCCAGCAGCCAAGTGAATTCCGGGGATGAGCAGTTCTTC. This translates into CASSQVNSGDEQFF.

The V gene is TRBV5-1, the J gene TRBJ2-7, with 9 bases lining up with TRBD2. V lost 0 bases, J lost 0 bases, and 4 bases stayed unmatched. The length of the CDR3 is 16 residues. Germline CDR1 is SGHRS and CDR2 is YFSETQ. The CDR3 protein is CASSLGGLAHSYEQYF. CDR3 DNA: TGCGCCAGCAGCTTGGGCGGACTAGCGCACTCCTACGAGCAGTACTTC.

This chain uses TRBV19 with TRBJ2-7; 7 bases are shared with TRBD1. This CDR3 comprises 14 residues. V lost 4 bases, J lost 2 bases, and 5 bases stayed unmatched. Germline assignment: CDR1 LNHDA and CDR2 SQIVND (reference sequence). DNA for the CDR3: TGTGCCAGTAGTAGGAACAGGGGCCCCTACGAGCAGTACTTC. Protein: CASSRNRGPYEQYF.

V is TRBV5-6 and J is TRBJ2-7; maybe TRBD1 (5 bases). The germline gives CDR1 SGHDT, CDR2 YYEEEE. The CDR3 consists of 11 residues. V lost 5 bases to trimming and J lost 3 bases, with 6 bases between them. The CDR3 reads CASSDSYEQYF. CDR3 nucleotides: TGTGCCAGCAGTGACAGCTACGAGCAGTACTTC.

The V gene is TRBV25-1, the J gene TRBJ2-2; 10 bases fit TRBD1. Germline V gene data show CDR1 as MGHDK and CDR2 as SYGVNS. Trimming at V came to 7 bases and at J to 5 bases, leaving 4 bases not matched to a gene. The CDR3 is 14 amino acids. As DNA, the CDR3 is TGTGCCAGCACCTGGACAGGGGGAACCGGGGAGCTGTTTTTT. Amino acid sequence: CASTWTGGTGELFF.

This sequence joins TRBV5-6 and TRBJ2-5, with TRBD2 as a possible D gene (6 bases). Trimming took 0 bases from V and 1 from J, leaving 10 bases between them. Germline V lookup: CDR1 SGHDT, CDR2 YYEEEE. The CDR3 length is 15 residues. The CDR3 protein is CASSLGRDFQETQYF. The CDR3 nucleotides read TGTGCCAGCAGCTTGGGTAGGGACTTCCAAGAGACCCAGTACTTC.